Listed here are 8 T cell receptor beta chains from one sample, sequenced in a study of CD8 T cells in Susac syndrome. The RNA input was roughly 0.45 to 1 ug, and it was reverse transcribed with random hexamers. One entry per CDR3 protein, called by TCRdb with MiXCR from the immunoSEQ multiplex PCR reads. This repertoire shows 300,000 to 350,000 distinct CDR3 sequences, about 90% found once; its top ten account for 0.06% to 0.075%. Sequenced input: CD4+ T cells from PBMCs. These receptors all stem from a human donor with multiple sclerosis.

The chain joins TRBV27 to TRBJ2-2, with D maybe TRBD1 (6 bases). V was cut by 3 bases and J by 6 bases, with 14 bases left in between. The CDR3 is 15 residues long. Germline V gene data show CDR1 as MNHEY and CDR2 as SMNVEV (reference sequence). CDR3 nucleotide sequence: TGTGCCAGCAGTTTTATTGGGGGCTTGGCCGGGGAGCTGTTTTTT. Protein sequence: CASSFIGGLAGELFF.

The chain uses TRBV19 and TRBJ2-1; no definite D call. The V and J ends lost 6 bases and 0 bases respectively, with 12 bases between them. Germline V gene data show CDR1 as LNHDA and CDR2 as SQIVND (reference sequence). The CDR3 consists of 15 residues. The CDR3 is CASSILPNSYNEQFF. DNA of the CDR3: TGTGCCAGTAGCATTCTCCCGAACTCCTACAATGAGCAGTTCTTC.

The chain carries TRBV7-9 and TRBJ1-1, with a tentative D call TRBD1 (5 bases). The V gene's germline CDR1 is SEHNR and CDR2 FQNEAQ (reference sequence). V lost 7 bases and J 1 base, leaving 16 bases between the germline ends. The CDR3 extends over 15 amino acids. Here the CDR3 DNA reads TGTGCCAGCACCACCCGAACCACAGGGAACACTGAAGCTTTCTTT. Amino acid sequence: CASTTRTTGNTEAFF.

This chain's CDR3 is CASSLQAMGEQYF. The CDR3 coding sequence is TGTGCCAGCAGTTTGCAGGCCATGGGAGAGCAGTACTTC. The V and J genes are TRBV12-3 or TRBV12-4 and TRBJ2-7; unclear D gene. The CDR3 runs 13 residues. Trimming pared 3 bases from V and 7 bases from J, leaving 13 bases between.

The chain is built from TRBV5-4 and TRBJ2-1, with unresolved D. This CDR3 has 14 residues. With 4 bases removed from V and 7 bases from J, the gap between germline ends came to 15 bases. Germline V gene sequence: CDR1 SGHNT, CDR2 YYREEE (reference sequence). Here the CDR3 DNA reads TGTGCCAGCAGCCGCTTTCAGGTCGAAAATGAGCAGTTCTTC. Encoded protein: CASSRFQVENEQFF.

This chain links TRBV7-9 with TRBJ2-1; TRBD1 agrees at 10 bases. V dropped 2 bases and J dropped 7; count of bases not matched to a gene: 8. The CDR3 totals 16 residues. CDR1 is SEHNR, CDR2 FQNEAQ, per germline (reference sequence). This CDR3 is CASSLRGTGARNEQFF. The CDR3 bases are TGTGCCAGCAGCTTACGCGGGACAGGGGCTAGGAATGAGCAGTTCTTC.

The rearrangement links TRBV7-9 to TRBJ2-7, with 11 bases lining up with TRBD2. This CDR3 has 16 residues. Germline CDR1 SEHNR, CDR2 FQNEAQ (reference sequence). J lost 3 bases, V lost 1 base, and 5 bases had no gene match. The chain's CDR3 is CASSLGGTSGSYEQYF. The CDR3 nucleotides read TGTGCCAGCAGCTTAGGGGGGACTAGCGGAAGCTACGAGCAGTACTTC.

The rearrangement links TRBV11-2 to TRBJ1-4; D gene ambiguous. The germline CDR1 and CDR2 sequences are SGHAT and FQNNGV. Between the trimmed V and J ends, which lost 5 bases and 0 bases, there was a span of 28 bases. The CDR3 is 21 residues long. Here the CDR3 DNA reads TGTGCCAGCAGCCGTACTAATAGGGCAGATGGACGGCTTGCAACTAATGAAAAACTGTTTTTT. Its translation is CASSRTNRADGRLATNEKLFF.